This T cell receptor beta chain was profiled in a study of blood T cell repertoires in COVID-19. Everyone who took part was roughly 18 to 89 years old, and they came from about two dozen US areas. The CDR3 runs to 13 residues. With 1 base removed from V and 3 bases from J, the gap between germline ends came to 6 bases. Per the germline V gene, CDR1 is ENHRY and CDR2 is SYGVKD. Sequencing was performed with immunoSEQ multiplex PCR; in TCRdb, only in-frame clones are kept and a portion is missing. The table lists over 350,000 clones, 70% to 90% of them singletons. The sample consisted of PBMCs or T cells enriched from blood (not recorded which). This TCR came from a woman aged 18-29 years with acute COVID-19. This chain joins TRBV10-3 and TRBJ1-2; D is unresolved. The CDR3 DNA is TGTGCCATCAGTGAGTATGCGGACTATGGCTACACCTTC. It encodes CAISEYADYGYTF.